These 13 T cell receptor beta chains share one sample of origin, sequenced in a study of T cells in Graves' hyperthyroidism and ophthalmopathy. The source material, RNA transcripts, was used to amplify TCR beta CDR3 regions. First-round RT-PCR targeting the TCR CDR3 was performed with the HTBI primer set. TCRdb itself ran the multiplex PCR reads through MiXCR, one entry per CDR3 protein. This sample has about 560,000 distinct CDR3 sequences, with 16% found just once. Material: blood. These receptors were collected from a woman aged 18-29 years with Graves' hyperthyroidism.

The chain uses TRBV5-1 and TRBJ1-1; TRBD1 matches at 8 bases. Germline lookup yields CDR1 SGHRS and CDR2 YFSETQ. The CDR3 loop spans 15 amino acids. V lost 5 bases and J lost 5; bases outside the gene matches: 11. DNA for the CDR3: TGCGCCAGCAGGTCTGCGCAGGGGGCGCGGACTGAAGCTTTCTTT. Protein: CASRSAQGARTEAFF.

The V call is TRBV9, the J call TRBJ2-1; tentatively, D is TRBD1 (5 bases). This CDR3 spans 12 amino acids. V was trimmed by 2 bases and J by 9 bases, leaving 9 bases between them. Germline V lookup: CDR1 SGDLS, CDR2 YYNGEE. CDR3 bases: TGTGCCAGCAGCGTGGGGCCGATTGAGCAGTTCTTC. This codes for CASSVGPIEQFF.

In this sample, this clonotype turned up many times. The J gene is TRBJ2-1, the V gene TRBV15; D uncertain. Germline V CDR1 and CDR2: LNHNV, YYDKDF (reference sequence). V gave up 3 bases and J gave up 8 bases, with 17 bases separating them. The CDR3 covers 15 residues. CDR3 sequence: CATSREIRPGDEQFF. Written as DNA, the CDR3 is TGTGCCACCAGCAGGGAGATTAGACCAGGCGATGAGCAGTTCTTC.

V is TRBV3-1 and J is TRBJ2-2, with D tentatively TRBD1 (5 bases). CDR1 is LGHDT, CDR2 YNNKEL, per germline (reference sequence). The CDR3 totals 17 residues. Trimming took off 3 bases at V and 3 bases at J, with 17 bases between the two ends. The DNA of the CDR3 is TGTGCCAGCAGCCAGAGTACCTTTGGGGCATACACCGGGGAGCTGTTTTTT. Amino acid sequence: CASSQSTFGAYTGELFF.

Ten or more counts support this clonotype. V usage is TRBV2 and J usage is TRBJ1-4; D call uncertain. The CDR3 runs 16 residues. Germline loops: CDR1 SNHLY, CDR2 FYNNEI. V lost 3 bases to trimming and J lost 1 base, with 12 bases between them. CDR3 in amino acids: CASSEIGGITNEKLFF. The DNA of the CDR3 is TGTGCCAGCAGTGAGATAGGAGGAATAACTAATGAAAAACTGTTTTTT.

This clonotype was counted many times. This sequence joins TRBV7-2 and TRBJ1-1; D unclear. CDR1 is SGHTA and CDR2 is FQGNSA in the germline V gene. The CDR3 has 14 amino acids. Between the trimmed V and J ends, which lost 1 base and 1 base, there was a span of 7 bases. As DNA, the CDR3 is TGTGCCAGCAGCTTAGAACACAGGAACACTGAAGCTTTCTTT. It codes for CASSLEHRNTEAFF.

In its sample, this clonotype was seen a few times. This chain links TRBV7-9 with TRBJ2-1, with 9 nucleotides matching TRBD2. CDR3 length: 14 residues. V shed 7 bases, J shed 7 bases, and the junction held 8 bases outside the gene matches. The V gene's germline CDR1 is SEHNR and CDR2 FQNEAQ (reference sequence). For the CDR3, the DNA is TGTGCCAGCATCCGAGCGGGAGGTCCTAATGAGCAGTTCTTC. This gives the protein CASIRAGGPNEQFF.

The table lists this clonotype with many counts. The chain is built from TRBV3-1 and TRBJ1-4; TRBD1 matches 9 bases. CDR1 is LGHDT, CDR2 YNNKEL, per germline (reference sequence). V was pared by 0 bases and J by 8 bases, with 7 bases of the junction left unmatched. The CDR3 has 16 amino acids. The CDR3 DNA is TGTGCCAGCAGCCAAGATGCGGACAGGGGTCGGGAAAAACTGTTTTTT. Its protein is CASSQDADRGREKLFF.

As to this clonotype: A read error may produce the germline difference seen at one junction end. V usage is TRBV20-1 and J usage is TRBJ2-1; 11 nucleotides line up with TRBD2. This CDR3 contains 13 residues. Germline V gene lookup returns CDR1 DFQATT and CDR2 SNEGSKA (reference sequence). CDR3 sequence (DNA): TGCAGGGCTAGCGGGAGGACCTACAATGAGCAGTTCTTC. Protein sequence: CRASGRTYNEQFF.

This chain connects TRBV10-3 to TRBJ1-2; D is ambiguous. Germline CDR1 ENHRY, CDR2 SYGVKD. The CDR3 loop spans 14 amino acids. Trimming shortened V by 6 bases and J by 5 bases, and 16 bases separated the two germline ends. CDR3 coding DNA: TGTGCCATCAGGGCCCTGGACGAAGAATATGGCTACACCTTC. This encodes CAIRALDEEYGYTF.

The sample holds many counts of this clonotype. The chain combines TRBV18 with TRBJ1-1; D call uncertain. The CDR3 consists of 13 residues. Germline V lookup: CDR1 KGHSH, CDR2 LQKENI. V lost 3 bases to trimming and J lost 7 bases, with 12 bases between them. The CDR3 bases are TGTGCCAGCTCACCTTTAGAACAGTTTGAAGCTTTCTTT. Encoded protein: CASSPLEQFEAFF.

This clonotype was detected ten times or more. The chain has TRBV7-2 and TRBJ1-5; D uncertain. The germline CDR1 and CDR2 sequences are SGHTA and FQGNSA. Trimming shortened V by 2 bases and J by 5 bases, and 7 bases separated the two germline ends. This CDR3 has 13 amino acids. CDR3 residues: CASSLLLDQPQHF. The CDR3 DNA follows: TGTGCCAGCAGCTTATTGCTGGATCAGCCCCAGCATTTT. Drawing the rest from reference TRBV7-2 and TRBJ1-5, the complete variable domain is GAGVSQSPSNKVTEKGKDVELRCDPISGHTALYWYRQSLGQGLEFLIYFQGNSAPDKSGLPSDRFSAERTGGSVSTLTIQRTQQEDSAVYLCASSLLLDQPQHFGDGTRLSIL.

Only a few counts were recorded for this clonotype. This chain links TRBV6-2 or TRBV6-3 with TRBJ2-7; 14 nucleotides agree with TRBD2. Germline V CDR1 and CDR2: MNHEY, SVGEGT. V lost 2 bases and J lost 4; bases outside the gene matches: 4. This CDR3 is 16 amino acids long. The DNA of the CDR3 is TGTGCCAGCAGTTACCGCGGGACTAGCGGGGGATACGAGCAGTACTTC. The encoded protein is CASSYRGTSGGYEQYF.